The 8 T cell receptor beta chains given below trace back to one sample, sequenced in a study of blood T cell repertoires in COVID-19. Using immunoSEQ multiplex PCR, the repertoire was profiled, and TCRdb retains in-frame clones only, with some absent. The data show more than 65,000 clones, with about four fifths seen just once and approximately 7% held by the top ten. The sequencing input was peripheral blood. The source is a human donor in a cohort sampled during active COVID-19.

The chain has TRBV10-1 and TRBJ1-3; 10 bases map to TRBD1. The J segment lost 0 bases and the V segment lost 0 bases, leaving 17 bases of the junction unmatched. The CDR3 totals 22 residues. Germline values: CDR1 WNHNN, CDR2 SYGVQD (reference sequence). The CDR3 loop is CASSESLFDWDRGGNSGNTIYF. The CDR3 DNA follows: TGCGCCAGCAGTGAGTCGCTCTTTGATTGGGACAGGGGAGGAAACTCTGGAAACACCATATATTTT.

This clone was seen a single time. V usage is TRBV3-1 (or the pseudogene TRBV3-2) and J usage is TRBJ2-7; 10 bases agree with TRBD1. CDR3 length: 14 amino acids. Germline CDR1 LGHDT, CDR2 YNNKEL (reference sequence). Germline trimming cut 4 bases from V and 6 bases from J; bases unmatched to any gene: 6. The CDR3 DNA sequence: TGTGCCAGCAGCCTCCCGGGACAGGGGTCCGAGCAGTACTTC. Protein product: CASSLPGQGSEQYF.

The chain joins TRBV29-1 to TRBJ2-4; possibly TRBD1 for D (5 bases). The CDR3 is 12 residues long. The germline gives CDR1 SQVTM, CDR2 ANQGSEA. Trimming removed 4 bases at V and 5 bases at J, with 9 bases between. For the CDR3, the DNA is TGCAGCGTTGCTCAGGGTGAAAACATTCAGTACTTC. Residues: CSVAQGENIQYF.

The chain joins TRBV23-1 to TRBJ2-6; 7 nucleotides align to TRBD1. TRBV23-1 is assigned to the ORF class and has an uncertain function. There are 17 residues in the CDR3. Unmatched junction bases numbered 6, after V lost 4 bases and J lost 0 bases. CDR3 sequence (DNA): TGCGCCAGCAGTCCGGGACAGATCTACTCTGGGGCCAACGTCCTGACTTTC. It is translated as CASSPGQIYSGANVLTF.

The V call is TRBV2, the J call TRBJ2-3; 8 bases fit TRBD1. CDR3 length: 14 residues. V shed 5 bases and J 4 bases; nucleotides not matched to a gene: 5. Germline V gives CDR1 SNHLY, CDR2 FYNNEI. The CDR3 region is CASSPDRVADTQYF. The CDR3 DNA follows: TGTGCCAGCAGTCCGGACAGGGTCGCAGATACGCAGTATTTT.

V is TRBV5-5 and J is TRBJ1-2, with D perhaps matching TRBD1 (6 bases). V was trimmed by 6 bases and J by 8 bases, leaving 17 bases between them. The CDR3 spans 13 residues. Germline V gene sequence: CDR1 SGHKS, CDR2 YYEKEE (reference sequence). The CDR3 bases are TGTGCCAGCACCCGGGGGGGGGCGCGAGGCTACACCTTC. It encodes CASTRGGARGYTF.

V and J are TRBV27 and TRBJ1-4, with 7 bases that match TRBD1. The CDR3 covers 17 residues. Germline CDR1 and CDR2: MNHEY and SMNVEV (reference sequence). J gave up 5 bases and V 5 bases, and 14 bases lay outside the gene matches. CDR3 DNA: TGTGCCAGCAGTCCACAGGGGTTTTCGGTGGGAAATGAAAAACTGTTTTTT. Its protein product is CASSPQGFSVGNEKLFF.

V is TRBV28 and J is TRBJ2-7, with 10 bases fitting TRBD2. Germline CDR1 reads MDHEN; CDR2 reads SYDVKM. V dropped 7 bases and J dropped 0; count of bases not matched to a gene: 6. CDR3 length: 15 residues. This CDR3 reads CASTPSGGASYEQYF. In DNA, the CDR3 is TGTGCCAGCACCCCAAGCGGGGGGGCCTCCTACGAGCAGTACTTC.